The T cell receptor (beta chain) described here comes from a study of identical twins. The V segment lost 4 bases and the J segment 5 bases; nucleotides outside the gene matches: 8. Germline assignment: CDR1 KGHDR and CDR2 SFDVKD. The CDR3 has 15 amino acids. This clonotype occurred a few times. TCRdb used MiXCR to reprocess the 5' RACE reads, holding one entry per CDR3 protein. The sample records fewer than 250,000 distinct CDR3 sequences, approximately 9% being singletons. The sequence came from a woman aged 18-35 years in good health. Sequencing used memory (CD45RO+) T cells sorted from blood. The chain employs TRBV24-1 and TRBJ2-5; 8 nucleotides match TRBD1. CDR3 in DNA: TGTGCCACCAGTGACCGAGGACAGGGTCGGGAGACCCAGTACTTC. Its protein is CATSDRGQGRETQYF.